This TCR beta chain was captured by sequencing in a study of regulatory T cells in long-lasting Graves disease. Background on the study: New Graves' disease cases had less than 3 months of antithyroid drugs.

This clonotype was recorded many times. Building the TCR beta libraries relied on iRepertoire HTBI primers, and CDR3 regions underwent Arm-PCR. TCRdb analysed the multiplex PCR reads with MiXCR anew, one entry per CDR3 protein. The data contain around 470,000 distinct CDR3 sequences, about 14% of them singletons. Indicated time point: newly diagnosed GD, antithyroid drugs for less than 3 months. Extracted PBMC RNA gave rise to the TCR library. CDR3 length: 12 amino acids. Per germline, CDR1 MDHEN and CDR2 SYDVKM. Between the trimmed V and J ends, which lost 2 bases and 7 bases, there was a span of 8 bases. The same data also went into a second study, on T cells in Graves' hyperthyroidism and ophthalmopathy. That source adds: Reasons for excluding patients were uncontrolled infection, other autoimmune disease, pregnancy or lactation. The authors' 13 V-J model separated ophthalmopathy from stable hyperthyroidism.

The receptor's source is a woman in her 50s with Graves disease. The material was peripheral blood mononuclear cells (PBMCs), obtained at new diagnosis, from a patient treated with antithyroid drugs. The V call is TRBV28, the J call TRBJ2-5; tentative D call: TRBD1 (5 bases). The CDR3 DNA is TGTGCCAGCAGTTTACAGGGTCGGACCCAGTACTTC. Translated: CASSLQGRTQYF. The variable domain in full, with the rest retrieved from reference TRBV28 and TRBJ2-5, is DVKVTQSSRYLVKRTGEKVFLECVQDMDHENMFWYRQDPGLGLRLIYFSYDVKMKEKGDIPEGYSVSREKKERFSLILESASTNQTSMYLCASSLQGRTQYFGPGTRLLVL.